These 23 T cell receptor beta chains were all obtained from the same sample, sequenced in a study of human T cells and chemical hapten exposure. TCRdb re-analysed the RACE reads in MiXCR, keeping a single row per CDR3 protein. This table holds some 360,000 distinct CDR3 sequences, about 5.1% found once. Time point in this sample: pre-sensitization, week 0. The treatment here: therapeutic diphenylcyclopropenone sensitization with weekly scalp DPC. This material consisted of whole blood, taken in connection with sensitization to the hapten diphenylcyclopropenone (DPC). These TCRs come from a woman aged 45-60 years with alopecia areata. Some clones in this sample may be carry-over from other donors' samples.

There are a few counts of this clonotype. The chain links TRBV7-2 to TRBJ1-1; no firm D call. Trimming took 1 base from V and 1 from J, leaving 22 bases between them. Germline assignment: CDR1 SGHTA and CDR2 FQGNSA. The CDR3 contains 19 residues. CDR3 nucleotides: TGTGCCAGCAGCTTAGAGGTCCGCCGCCAAGACTTCCGGAACACTGAAGCTTTCTTT. Amino acids: CASSLEVRRQDFRNTEAFF.

This clonotype was detected a few times. The chain uses TRBV5-1 and TRBJ2-1, with 8 nucleotides matching TRBD1. This CDR3 has 16 amino acids. Germline V gives CDR1 SGHRS, CDR2 YFSETQ. V gave up 4 bases and J gave up 0 bases; unmatched junction bases: 6. CDR3 sequence reads: CASSLTGGISYNEQFF. The CDR3 region has the DNA TGCGCCAGCAGCCTTACAGGGGGAATCTCCTACAATGAGCAGTTCTTC.

This clonotype was counted ten times or more. J is TRBJ2-7 and V is TRBV20-1; tentatively, D is TRBD2 (6 bases). The CDR3 length is 15 residues. V gave up 0 bases and J gave up 0 bases, with 12 bases separating them. Germline CDR1 and CDR2: DFQATT and SNEGSKA (reference sequence). In DNA, the CDR3 is TGCAGTGCTAGAGATGCGGGGTCAGGCTCCTACGAGCAGTACTTC. As protein: CSARDAGSGSYEQYF.

This clonotype was counted at least ten times. The rearrangement links TRBV5-1 to TRBJ1-1, with D possibly matching TRBD1 (5 bases). CDR1 and CDR2 from the germline V gene are SGHRS and YFSETQ. Deletions cut 3 bases from V and 0 bases from J, with 9 bases between. The length of the CDR3 is 14 residues. In DNA form, the CDR3 reads TGCGCCAGCAGCTCAACAGGTCTGAACACTGAAGCTTTCTTT. Its translation: CASSSTGLNTEAFF.

This clonotype appeared many times. The chain is built from TRBV7-2 and TRBJ2-5; 7 positions agree with TRBD2. The CDR3 is 15 amino acids. V shed 5 bases, J shed 4 bases, and the junction held 10 bases outside the gene matches. In germline, CDR1 is SGHTA, CDR2 FQGNSA. The CDR3 nucleotides are TGTGCCAGCAGCCCCCCGGGACTATCCCGAGAGACCCAGTACTTC. Amino acid sequence: CASSPPGLSRETQYF.

This clonotype was seen repeatedly, ten times or more. The gene calls are TRBV9 and TRBJ2-1, with 11 bases matching TRBD2. V lost 4 bases to trimming and J lost 2 bases; unmatched junction nucleotides: 5. The CDR3 is 16 amino acids. Per the germline V gene, CDR1 is SGDLS and CDR2 is YYNGEE. The CDR3 spells CASSPRTSGPYNEQFF. CDR3 bases: TGTGCCAGCAGCCCAAGGACTAGCGGGCCCTACAATGAGCAGTTCTTC.

The chain uses TRBV3-1 and TRBJ2-7; 11 bases agree with TRBD2. This CDR3 is built from 14 residues. Germline V gene sequence: CDR1 LGHDT, CDR2 YNNKEL (reference sequence). With V trimmed by 5 bases and J by 7 bases, 7 bases remained unmatched. CDR3 nucleotide sequence: TGTGCCAGCAGCACAAAGAGACTAGCGGGGGAGCAGTACTTC. Translation gives CASSTKRLAGEQYF.

The sample holds a few counts of this clonotype. The V and J genes are TRBV6-1 and TRBJ2-7; D gene ambiguous. The CDR3 is 14 residues long. The V gene's germline CDR1 is MNHNS and CDR2 SASEGT. V was trimmed by 2 bases and J by 6 bases, leaving 14 bases between them. CDR3 sequence: CASSERKGWGEQYF. The CDR3 DNA sequence: TGTGCCAGCAGTGAACGGAAGGGATGGGGCGAGCAGTACTTC.

In this sample, this clonotype turned up many times. The J gene is TRBJ1-1, the V gene TRBV12-3 or TRBV12-4; D unresolved. The CDR3 is made up of 13 amino acids. The V end was cut by 6 bases, the J end by 1 base, with 9 bases between. The CDR3: CASRSNWNTEAFF. The CDR3 nucleotides are TGTGCCAGCAGGTCCAATTGGAACACTGAAGCTTTCTTT.

This clonotype was seen a few times. V and J are TRBV27 and TRBJ2-2, with no clear D. Between the trimmed V and J ends, which lost 3 bases and 4 bases, there was a span of 9 bases. CDR1 and CDR2 (germline): MNHEY, SMNVEV (reference sequence). CDR3 length: 14 amino acids. This CDR3 is CASSFQTPTGELFF. The CDR3 DNA follows: TGTGCCAGCAGTTTCCAAACTCCCACCGGGGAGCTGTTTTTT.

This clonotype appeared a few times. CDR3 bases: TGCAGTGTTTCAAACAATGAAAAACTGTTTTTT. Its protein is CSVSNNEKLFF. The chain has TRBV20-1 and TRBJ1-4; no clear D gene. CDR3 length: 11 amino acids. With 7 bases removed from V and 5 bases from J, the gap between germline ends came to 8 bases. The V gene's germline CDR1 is DFQATT and CDR2 SNEGSKA (reference sequence).

The CDR3 is CASRAQSGEAFF. The CDR3, as DNA: TGTGCCAGCAGGGCCCAATCGGGTGAAGCTTTCTTT. This chain links TRBV28 with TRBJ1-1; D ambiguous. Germline CDR1 MDHEN, CDR2 SYDVKM. This CDR3 region has 12 residues. V shed 6 bases and J shed 7 bases, with 12 bases lying between them.

This clonotype was observed many times. The chain recombines TRBV12-3 or TRBV12-4 with TRBJ2-1; unclear D gene. V lost 8 bases, J lost 9 bases, and 17 bases lay in between. The CDR3 sequence is 13 residues long. CDR3 DNA: TGTGCCAGCCGCGGACCCGCCCACGGTGAGCAGTTCTTC. Protein: CASRGPAHGEQFF.

This clonotype was observed at least ten times. The CDR3 region has the DNA TGTGCCAGCAGTAAGGAGGGGACACAAGGTTATAGCAATCAGCCCCAGCATTTT. It specifies CASSKEGTQGYSNQPQHF. This chain joins TRBV28 and TRBJ1-5; a weak D match, TRBD1 (6 bases). The CDR3 runs 18 residues. Trimming took 5 bases from V and 0 from J, leaving 20 bases between them. Germline CDR1 MDHEN, CDR2 SYDVKM.

This clonotype occurred a few times. The rearrangement uses TRBV20-1 and TRBJ2-1; D may be TRBD2 (5 bases). Germline CDR1 is DFQATT and CDR2 is SNEGSKA (reference sequence). V was trimmed by 3 bases and J by 0 bases, leaving 18 bases between them. The CDR3 has 17 amino acids. The CDR3 DNA sequence: TGCAGTGCTAGTAAGGCAAGCGGAGCCAGCTCCTACAATGAGCAGTTCTTC. It translates to CSASKASGASSYNEQFF.

This clonotype has at least ten counts. The V and J genes are TRBV14 and TRBJ2-1, with D possibly TRBD2 on 5 matching bases. The CDR3 has 13 residues. Trimming shortened V by 1 base and J by 7 bases, and 8 bases separated the two germline ends. The germline CDR1 and CDR2 sequences are SGHDN and FVKESK. The CDR3 DNA reads as TGTGCCAGCAGCCAAGTTGGCGGGAATGAGCAGTTCTTC. As protein: CASSQVGGNEQFF. Full variable domain (remainder filled in from reference TRBV14 and TRBJ2-1): EAGVTQFPSHSVIEKGQTVTLRCDPISGHDNLYWYRRVMGKEIKFLLHFVKESKQDESGMPNNRFLAERTGGTYSTLKVQPAELEDSGVYFCASSQVGGNEQFFGPGTRLTVL.

Many counts were recorded for this clonotype. The chain carries TRBV6-5 and TRBJ1-1; D possibly corresponds to TRBD1 (5 bases). V was shortened by 6 bases and J by 1 base, with 12 bases between the two germline ends. From germline, CDR1 is MNHEY and CDR2 SVGAGI. This CDR3 has 14 residues. CDR3 nucleotides: TGTGCCAGCAGCGCGGGGGGATCGAACACTGAAGCTTTCTTT. Translation: CASSAGGSNTEAFF.

The chain recombines TRBV6-2 or TRBV6-3 with TRBJ1-1, with 9 bases fitting TRBD1. Trimming cost V 2 bases and J 2 bases; bases outside gene matches: 12. This CDR3 spans 18 amino acids. Germline loops: CDR1 MNHEY, CDR2 SVGEGT. CDR3 in amino acids: CASSYPTQMTGGNTEAFF. The DNA of the CDR3 is TGTGCCAGCAGTTACCCCACTCAGATGACAGGGGGAAACACTGAAGCTTTCTTT.

This clonotype showed up just a few times. This chain uses TRBV7-9 with TRBJ1-6; 9 positions match TRBD1. The CDR3 length is 14 residues. V was clipped by 6 bases and J by 10 bases; unmatched bases: 7. Germline CDR1 reads SEHNR; CDR2 reads FQNEAQ (reference sequence). CDR3 coding DNA: TGTGCCAGCAGACCGGACAGGGGAGTATCACCCCTCCACTTT. Translated, it gives CASRPDRGVSPLHF.

This chain uses TRBV9 with TRBJ1-6; no clear D. The germline V gene encodes CDR1 SGDLS and CDR2 YYNGEE. The V and J ends lost 4 bases and 7 bases respectively, with 15 bases between them. This CDR3 contains 15 residues. The chain's CDR3 is CASSPAGTLNSPLHF. The CDR3 DNA follows: TGTGCCAGCAGCCCTGCAGGAACCCTAAATTCACCCCTCCACTTT.

This clonotype has a count of ten or more. DNA of the CDR3: TGTGCCAGCAGCTCCGGGACAGGGCGAAAAAACATTCAGTACTTC. Translating it yields CASSSGTGRKNIQYF. V usage is TRBV7-4 and J usage is TRBJ2-4; 9 bases match TRBD1. Looked up from germline, CDR1 is SGHVT and CDR2 is SQSDAQ. The V gene end was trimmed by 4 bases and the J gene end by 4 bases; junction bases not matched to a gene: 5. This CDR3 has 15 residues. Variable domain in full (rest from reference TRBV7-4 and TRBJ2-4): GAGVSQSPRYKVAKRGRDVALRCDSISGHVTLYWYRQTLGQGSEVLTYSQSDAQRDKSGRPSGRFSAERPERSVSTLKIQRTEQGDSAVYLCASSSGTGRKNIQYFGAGTRLSVL.

The genes are TRBV20-1 and TRBJ2-3, with unresolved D. This CDR3 contains 13 residues. Trimming took 0 bases from V and 6 from J, leaving 10 bases between them. The germline gives CDR1 DFQATT, CDR2 SNEGSKA (reference sequence). The CDR3 sequence: CSARDPASDTQYF. CDR3 DNA sequence: TGCAGTGCTAGAGATCCGGCGAGCGATACGCAGTATTTT.

This clonotype came up a few times. V gene TRBV29-1 combines with J gene TRBJ2-6, with TRBD2 as a possible D gene (5 bases). Germline V gives CDR1 SQVTM, CDR2 ANQGSEA. The CDR3 is made up of 16 amino acids. Between the trimmed V and J ends, which lost 5 bases and 0 bases, there was a span of 14 bases. CDR3 in DNA: TGCAGCGTTCTCTCGGGAAGGAGCTCTGGGGCCAACGTCCTGACTTTC. Translated: CSVLSGRSSGANVLTF.